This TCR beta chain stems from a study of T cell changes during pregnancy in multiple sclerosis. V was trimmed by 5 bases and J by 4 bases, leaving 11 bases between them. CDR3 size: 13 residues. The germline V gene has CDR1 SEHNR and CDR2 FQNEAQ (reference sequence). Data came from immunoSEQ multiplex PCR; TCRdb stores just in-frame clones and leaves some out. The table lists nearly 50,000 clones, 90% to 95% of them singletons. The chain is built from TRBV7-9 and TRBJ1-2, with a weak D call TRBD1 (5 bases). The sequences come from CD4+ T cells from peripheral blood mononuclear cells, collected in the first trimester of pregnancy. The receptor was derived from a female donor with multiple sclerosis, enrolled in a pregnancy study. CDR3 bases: TGTGCCAGCAGCCTGACAGCCCTCTATGGCTACACCTTC. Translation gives CASSLTALYGYTF.